This T cell receptor beta chain was found in a study of monozygotic twins with inflammatory bowel disease. Findings and limits, study-wide: No single strong signal or clonotype associated with IBD was supported. Twins with IBD were found to have lower TCRbeta diversity (inverse Simpson) than healthy co-twins. Clonotypes shared with others were fewer in IBD patients than in healthy twins, especially with disease activity.

This CDR3 contains 14 residues. The V gene's germline CDR1 is ENHRY and CDR2 SYGVKD. Worth noting for this clonotype: Its antigen remains unknown.

Total RNA, at roughly 3.5 ug, went into every TCR library. TCRdb reprocessed the 5' RACE reads; each CDR3 protein has one entry and no DNA is given. Its listing shows 310,000 or so distinct CDR3 sequences. The V gene is TRBV10-3, the J gene TRBJ1-1; as DNA is missing, the TRBD1 call by TCRdb cannot be tested. This sequence was found in a human donor with ulcerative colitis or Crohn's disease, or a healthy co-twin of an affected twin (not recorded which). Source material: blood. CDR3 residues: CAINRGGANTEAFF.